A single T cell receptor beta chain is shown here with its context. This entry comes from a study of OX40 agonist ivuxolimab in advanced cancers. The data were produced by immunoSEQ multiplex PCR, yet TCRdb's version contains in-frame clones alone and is incomplete. The sample comprises roughly 74,000 clones, around 92% of which are singletons, and approximately 8.6% rests with the top ten. The specimen comprised CD4+ or CD8+ T cells sorted from blood, sampled in a trial of the OX40 agonist ivuxolimab. This clonotype was obtained from an adult with an advanced solid tumor such as melanoma, head and neck, liver or kidney cancer.

The CDR3 reads CASSSTPAVYSTDTQYF. The CDR3, as DNA: TGTGCCAGCAGCTCCACCCCGGCGGTATATAGCACAGATACGCAGTATTTT. The chain has TRBV7-9 and TRBJ2-3, with unresolved D. Trimming took 4 bases from V and 0 from J, leaving 17 bases between them. Germline-derived CDR1 and CDR2 are SEHNR and FQNEAQ (reference sequence). This CDR3 contains 17 residues.